These T cell receptor beta chains were read from a single sample in a study of blood T cells in healthy people across ages. MiXCR, applied by TCRdb to the 5' RACE reads, yields one record per CDR3 protein. The table has about 1.5 million distinct CDR3 sequences, about 45% seen once. The sequenced material came from blood. All receptors derive from a woman younger than 35 in good health. The conserved cysteine and the conserved F or W are not part of the CDR3 here.

J gene: TRBJ2-1; V gene: TRBV20-1; CDR3 length: 12; CDR3 protein: SARDRTAHNEQF
J gene: TRBJ2-1; V gene: TRBV12-3/TRBV12-4; CDR3 length: 13; CDR3 protein: ASSFGQGRYNEQF
J gene: TRBJ1-6; V gene: TRBV7-2; CDR3 length: 13; CDR3 protein: ASSLEATGNSPLH
J gene: TRBJ2-5; V gene: TRBV29-1; CDR3 length: 10; CDR3 protein: SVEANKETQY
J gene: TRBJ2-3; V gene: TRBV28; CDR3 length: 13; CDR3 protein: ASNPLAGYTDTQY
J gene: TRBJ1-2; V gene: TRBV20-1; CDR3 length: 12; CDR3 protein: SAETARQAGGYT
J gene: TRBJ2-3; V gene: TRBV5-1; CDR3 length: 13; CDR3 protein: ASSLVPKSTDTQY
J gene: TRBJ2-3; V gene: TRBV10-3; CDR3 length: 13; CDR3 protein: AISRLAGGTDAQY
J gene: TRBJ2-2; V gene: TRBV5-1; CDR3 length: 12; CDR3 protein: ASSLAGMAGELF
J gene: TRBJ2-3; V gene: TRBV9; CDR3 length: 12; CDR3 protein: ASSLIGQGDTQY
J gene: TRBJ2-1; V gene: TRBV5-5; CDR3 length: 12; CDR3 protein: ASSREWTETEQF
J gene: TRBJ2-7; V gene: TRBV5-1; CDR3 length: 10; CDR3 protein: ASSIGFREQY
J gene: TRBJ2-3; V gene: TRBV20-1; CDR3 length: 14; CDR3 protein: SARDLWATATDTQY
J gene: TRBJ2-7; V gene: TRBV20-1; CDR3 length: 10; CDR3 protein: SASIGTHEQY
J gene: TRBJ2-1; V gene: TRBV9; CDR3 length: 12; CDR3 protein: ASSVAGGANEQF
J gene: TRBJ2-7; V gene: TRBV30; CDR3 length: 11; CDR3 protein: AWGLAGVGEQY
J gene: TRBJ2-1; V gene: TRBV6-2/TRBV6-3; CDR3 length: 12; CDR3 protein: ASRGRAGWSEQF
J gene: TRBJ2-1; V gene: TRBV20-1; CDR3 length: 18; CDR3 protein: SAREAGGREGTFSYNEQF
J gene: TRBJ2-1; V gene: TRBV7-2; CDR3 length: 12; CDR3 protein: ASSLDQDKVEQF
J gene: TRBJ2-1; V gene: TRBV28; CDR3 length: 14; CDR3 protein: ASSAYLAGGFDEQF
J gene: TRBJ2-1; V gene: TRBV5-1; CDR3 length: 14; CDR3 protein: ASSLGASGSSNEQF
J gene: TRBJ1-1; V gene: TRBV12-3/TRBV12-4; CDR3 length: 13; CDR3 protein: ATTVRGRAGTEAF
J gene: TRBJ1-5; V gene: TRBV20-1; CDR3 length: 11; CDR3 protein: SASSRPNQPQH
J gene: TRBJ2-7; V gene: TRBV20-1; CDR3 length: 11; CDR3 protein: SASSDPLYEQY
J gene: TRBJ1-2; V gene: TRBV7-2; CDR3 length: 10; CDR3 protein: ASSLARDGYT
J gene: -; V gene: TRBV29-1; CDR3 length: 12; CDR3 protein: SVEGQVGGSEQY
J gene: -; V gene: TRBV5-1; CDR3 length: 12; CDR3 protein: ASSSYDSYNEQY
J gene: TRBJ1-2; V gene: TRBV27; CDR3 length: 13; CDR3 protein: ASSLSGESNYGYT
J gene: TRBJ1-2; V gene: TRBV20-1; CDR3 length: 14; CDR3 protein: SASGWERDSNYGYT
J gene: TRBJ1-2; V gene: TRBV5-1; CDR3 length: 12; CDR3 protein: ASSLGGGGGGYT
J gene: TRBJ1-2; V gene: TRBV20-1; CDR3 length: 12; CDR3 protein: SASLTGLGYGYT